The clone carrying this T cell receptor beta chain was counted ten times or more. Its antigen is not identified. Trimming cost V 4 bases and J 7 bases; bases outside gene matches: 7. This CDR3 has 13 residues. In germline, CDR1 is SGHRS, CDR2 YFSETQ. Quantitative barcoded 5'-RACE was used to prepare TCR beta libraries. MiXCR, applied by TCRdb to the 5' RACE reads, yields one record per CDR3 protein. Of fewer than 150,000 distinct CDR3 sequences listed, around 7.9% are singletons. This sample was included in a study of CD8 T cells in ankylosing spondylitis. Overall study findings and caveats: Some motif variants were previously reported in reactive arthritis synovial fluid and blood. Blood of patients with ankylosing spondylitis appeared to be characterized by a TCR beta motif of fewer than 10 highly homologous variants.

The material sequenced was blood, either unsorted or a sorted T cell fraction (not recorded which). The source of this sequence is a female donor with ankylosing spondylitis or in good health (not recorded which). This chain joins TRBV5-1 and TRBJ1-2, with 7 bases fitting TRBD1. The CDR3 region has the DNA TGCGCCAGCAGCCTGGACAGGAATTTTGGCTACACCTTC. Translating it yields CASSLDRNFGYTF.